This TCR beta chain originates from a study of blood T cell repertoires in COVID-19. On the study more broadly: Whether acute or convalescent, the COVID-19 samples came from the United States, Italy and Spain. In each case, the material was cDNA or gDNA derived from T cells, B-cell-depleted T cells, or PBMCs.

This clone was observed once. Per the original methods: Cell counts per sample came from amplifying reference gene primers. Data came from immunoSEQ multiplex PCR; TCRdb stores just in-frame clones and leaves some out. Clone size and V and J calls were adopted from that table, with D and trimming inferred from the DNA. The table shows about 160,000 clones, with roughly nine tenths occurring only once. Per germline, CDR1 LGHDT and CDR2 YNNKEL (reference sequence). J lost 5 bases, V lost 3 bases, and 6 bases had no gene match. The CDR3 is 15 amino acids. The specimen sequenced was peripheral blood. This chain uses TRBV3-1 (or the pseudogene TRBV3-2) with TRBJ2-1; TRBD2 matches at 8 bases. The TCR sequence derives from a man aged 55 to 70 with active or convalescent COVID-19. The CDR3 sequence is CASSHSGLGHNEQFF. CDR3 in DNA: TGTGCCAGCAGCCACTCGGGACTAGGGCACAATGAGCAGTTCTTC.